The present T cell receptor (beta chain) was sequenced within a study of blood T cell repertoires in COVID-19. The V end lost 0 bases, the J end lost 4 bases, and 9 bases lay between the germline ends. Germline V gives CDR1 SGHAT, CDR2 FQNNGV. This CDR3 has 14 residues. Original analysis: From reference gene primer amplification, estimates of nucleated cell counts were derived. Sequencing used immunoSEQ multiplex PCR; TCRdb keeps in-frame clones, though not all of them. V and J calls and clone size come straight from that table; D and trimming were deduced from the DNA. Among 120,000 or so clones listed, approximately 90% were seen once.

The sequence derives from a woman aged 45-65 years with acute or convalescent COVID-19. The sequenced sample consisted of peripheral blood. The V and J genes are TRBV11-2 and TRBJ2-5, with D perhaps TRBD2 (6 bases). CDR3 protein: CASSLDWRAETQYF. Written as DNA, the CDR3 is TGTGCCAGCAGCTTAGACTGGAGGGCAGAGACCCAGTACTTC.